This TCR beta chain was captured by sequencing in a study of spatial heterogeneity in lung cancer. Specified time point: sample taken at primary tumor resection. Many counts were recorded for this clonotype. V shed 0 bases and J shed 0 bases, with 12 bases lying between them. CDR1 is SGHNT, CDR2 YYREEE, per germline (reference sequence). CDR3 length: 16 residues. Via MiXCR, TCRdb re-called the 5' RACE reads, giving one row per CDR3 protein. Of more than 60,000 distinct CDR3 sequences listed, 6.3% are singletons. Specimen: PBMCs, collected at surgery. The clonotype was recovered from a female donor with early-stage non-small cell lung cancer. The chain employs TRBV5-4 and TRBJ1-1; D might be TRBD1 (6 bases). This chain's CDR3 is CASSLVTGGLNTEAFF. The CDR3 DNA is TGTGCCAGCAGCTTGGTGACAGGCGGGTTGAACACTGAAGCTTTCTTT.